Below are 28 T cell receptor beta chains sequenced from a single sample in a study of blood T cell repertoires in COVID-19. The data were produced by immunoSEQ multiplex PCR, yet TCRdb's version contains in-frame clones alone and is incomplete. Of 290,000 or so clones listed, approximately 85% are singletons. Input material: peripheral blood. The receptors originated from a man between 50 and 59 years old with active or convalescent COVID-19.

The rearrangement links TRBV4-2 to TRBJ1-3; unclear D gene. The length of the CDR3 is 17 residues. Germline assignment: CDR1 LGHNA and CDR2 YNFKEQ. V was shortened by 0 bases and J by 0 bases, with 12 bases between the two germline ends. The CDR3 DNA follows: TGTGCCAGCAGCCAAGATAGTATGAGTTCCTCTGGAAACACCATATATTTT. Translation: CASSQDSMSSSGNTIYF.

The V and J genes are TRBV18 and TRBJ1-1; possible D gene TRBD1, 5 bases. The CDR3 is 14 residues long. Between the trimmed V and J ends, which lost 2 bases and 2 bases, there was a span of 9 bases. Per the germline V gene, CDR1 is KGHSH and CDR2 is LQKENI. The CDR3 here is CASSPSGINTEAFF. In DNA form, the CDR3 reads TGTGCCAGCTCACCATCAGGGATCAACACTGAAGCTTTCTTT.

The chain couples TRBV14 to TRBJ2-1, with 9 bases that match TRBD1. Germline V gives CDR1 SGHDN, CDR2 FVKESK. The CDR3 extends over 15 amino acids. The trim removed 5 bases at V and 7 bases at J, leaving 9 bases unmatched. CDR3 sequence: CASSWGQGGWNEQFF. The CDR3 bases are TGTGCCAGCAGCTGGGGACAGGGAGGGTGGAATGAGCAGTTCTTC.

CDR3 amino acids: CAWSGSSNEQFF. The CDR3, as DNA: TGTGCCTGGAGCGGGAGCAGTAATGAGCAGTTCTTC. The chain has TRBV30 and TRBJ2-1; perhaps TRBD2 as D (6 bases). The CDR3 has 12 residues. The germline V and J ends were trimmed by 3 bases and 7 bases, with 10 bases remaining between them. From germline, CDR1 is GTSNPN and CDR2 SVGIG (reference sequence).

In this sample, this clone turned up once. The chain couples TRBV4-3 to TRBJ2-7; D ambiguous. Germline CDR1 LGHNA, CDR2 YSLEER. This CDR3 is 14 amino acids long. The V and J ends lost 0 bases and 2 bases respectively, with 8 bases between them. Here the CDR3 DNA reads TGCGCCAGCAGCCAAGAGGCCAGTACCTACGAGCAGTACTTC. Translated, it gives CASSQEASTYEQYF.

The chain is built from TRBV3-1 (or the pseudogene TRBV3-2) and TRBJ1-1, with D possibly TRBD1 on 5 matching bases. The ends were cut back, 1 base at V and 4 bases at J, with 13 bases in the middle. The V gene's germline CDR1 is LGHDT and CDR2 YNNKEL (reference sequence). The CDR3 is made up of 15 amino acids. The CDR3 region has the DNA TGTGCCAGCAGCCAAGGGCTAGGCAGGGCCACTGAAGCTTTCTTT. This sequence encodes CASSQGLGRATEAFF.

The V call is TRBV12-3 or TRBV12-4, the J call TRBJ2-2; D is uncertain. The CDR3 runs to 13 residues. Trimming took off 5 bases at V and 2 bases at J, with 6 bases between the two ends. CDR3 DNA: TGTGCCAGCAGTCCCTTAAACACCGGGGAGCTGTTTTTT. Residues: CASSPLNTGELFF.

The rearrangement uses TRBV21-1 and TRBJ2-2; the D call of TRBD1 is as the table states it, not checked on the DNA. TRBV21-1 is a recognized pseudogene. The CDR3 is made up of 18 amino acids. CDR3 coding DNA: TGTGCCAGCAGCAAATTCGGTTCGAGGGGACAGGGCACCGGGGAGCTGTTTTTT. Translation gives CASSKFGSRGQGTGELFF.

This chain links TRBV27 with TRBJ1-1; TRBD1 is a possible D gene (5 bases). The length of the CDR3 is 13 residues. The V end lost 4 bases, the J end lost 4 bases, and 10 bases lay between the germline ends. Germline V gene lookup returns CDR1 MNHEY and CDR2 SMNVEV (reference sequence). CDR3 in DNA: TGTGCCAGCAGTTCGGGGAGGGGCACTGAAGCTTTCTTT. The encoded protein is CASSSGRGTEAFF.

The V gene is TRBV5-4, the J gene TRBJ2-3; 10 bases map to TRBD2. V shed 0 bases, J shed 4 bases, and the junction held 2 bases outside the gene matches. CDR3 size: 15 residues. CDR1 is SGHNT, CDR2 YYREEE, per germline (reference sequence). The CDR3 bases are TGTGCCAGCAGCTTGGTAGCGGGAGGTCCAGATACGCAGTATTTT. This translates into CASSLVAGGPDTQYF.

This clone was seen just once. The chain combines TRBV27 with TRBJ2-7; 11 bases line up with TRBD2. Germline V gives CDR1 MNHEY, CDR2 SMNVEV (reference sequence). With V trimmed by 6 bases and J by 0 bases, 4 bases remained unmatched. CDR3 length equals 15 residues. For the CDR3, the DNA is TGTGCCAGCAGACCTACTAGCGGGAGCTCCTACGAGCAGTACTTC. It specifies CASRPTSGSSYEQYF.

The chain employs TRBV30 and TRBJ1-5; D gene unclear. This CDR3 region has 19 residues. Trimming removed 3 bases from V and 0 bases from J, with 24 bases in between. CDR1 is GTSNPN, CDR2 SVGIG, per germline (reference sequence). CDR3: CAWSPPRGERGYSNQPQHF. As DNA, the CDR3 is TGTGCCTGGAGCCCTCCCCGCGGGGAACGGGGTTATAGCAATCAGCCCCAGCATTTT.

The chain combines TRBV6-5 with TRBJ1-1; D is possibly TRBD1 (5 bases). The CDR3 is 12 amino acids. Trimming pared 5 bases from V and 8 bases from J, leaving 12 bases between. Germline V gene data show CDR1 as MNHEY and CDR2 as SVGAGI. The chain's CDR3 is CASSQPGSEAFF. CDR3 coding DNA: TGTGCCAGCAGTCAACCAGGGTCCGAAGCTTTCTTT.

This rearrangement joins TRBV12-3 or TRBV12-4 to TRBJ2-3; D may be TRBD2 (5 bases). This CDR3 spans 12 amino acids. Trimming removed 6 bases from V and 11 bases from J, with 15 bases in between. DNA of the CDR3: TGTGCCAGCAGACTACGGGCGGGTAAGCAGTATTTT. Its protein product is CASRLRAGKQYF.

The chain uses TRBV30 and TRBJ1-5; maybe TRBD1 (5 bases). The germline V gene encodes CDR1 GTSNPN and CDR2 SVGIG (reference sequence). Trimming removed 1 base from V and 6 bases from J, with 7 bases in between. CDR3 length: 12 amino acids. CDR3 DNA: TGTGCCTGGAGTGCGGGGGTTCAGCCCCAGCATTTT. It encodes CAWSAGVQPQHF.

The chain links TRBV30 to TRBJ2-3; 10 bases map to TRBD2. CDR1 is GTSNPN and CDR2 is SVGIG in the germline V gene (reference sequence). J lost 6 bases, V lost 3 bases, and 9 bases had no gene match. The CDR3 runs to 15 residues. The CDR3 sequence is CAWSRGLAGVDTQYF. In DNA, the CDR3 is TGTGCCTGGAGCCGCGGGCTAGCGGGAGTTGATACGCAGTATTTT.

For this clone: At one end the junction does not follow the germline gene, possibly because of a read error. V gene TRBV3-1 (or the pseudogene TRBV3-2) combines with J gene TRBJ2-7; weak D call: TRBD1 (5 bases). The CDR3 is 12 residues long. Germline V gives CDR1 LGHDT, CDR2 YNNKEL (reference sequence). CDR3 loop: CASSGSGQGFNF. Here the CDR3 DNA reads TGTGCCAGCAGCGGATCAGGACAAGGGTTCAACTTC.

J is TRBJ1-3 and V is TRBV7-6; no firm D call. The CDR3 spans 13 residues. Trimming cost V 7 bases and J 2 bases, with 9 bases left between them. Germline CDR1 SGHVS, CDR2 FNYEAQ. For the CDR3, the DNA is TGTGCCAGCACCCTATCTCCTGGAAACACCATATATTTT. This translates into CASTLSPGNTIYF.

This chain links TRBV5-6 with TRBJ2-7; D unclear. The ends were cut back, 0 bases at V and 2 bases at J, with 15 bases in the middle. The CDR3 has 16 amino acids. The V gene's germline CDR1 is SGHDT and CDR2 YYEEEE. CDR3 sequence reads: CASSLGTLPPTYEQYF. The DNA for the CDR3 is TGTGCCAGCAGCTTGGGTACTCTTCCACCCACCTACGAGCAGTACTTC.

In the case of this clone: Germline is not matched at one junction end, which may reflect a read error. This chain joins TRBV7-6 and TRBJ2-1, with 10 nucleotides matching TRBD2. Germline V gene data show CDR1 as SGHVS and CDR2 as FNYEAQ. The CDR3 is 14 residues long. CDR3 in amino acids: CASSPRASGRVKLF. The CDR3 DNA is TGTGCCAGCAGCCCAAGGGCTAGCGGGAGAGTAAAGCTCTTC.

The chain joins TRBV6-6 to TRBJ1-5; D is unresolved. CDR1 is MNHNY, CDR2 SVGAGI, per germline (reference sequence). Trimming took off 8 bases at V and 9 bases at J, with 11 bases between the two ends. This CDR3 is 11 amino acids long. The CDR3, as DNA: TGTGCCAGCGCCAGTCCAGGGCCCCAGCATTTT. This sequence encodes CASASPGPQHF.

V and J are TRBV5-6 and TRBJ1-1; D remains unclear. Between the trimmed V and J ends, which lost 2 bases and 9 bases, there was a span of 26 bases. Germline-derived CDR1 and CDR2 are SGHDT and YYEEEE. The CDR3 contains 17 residues. The CDR3 reads CASSLGGGLTGRVQAFF. The CDR3 DNA follows: TGTGCCAGCAGCTTAGGTGGCGGGTTAACGGGTAGAGTCCAAGCTTTCTTT.

V is TRBV19 and J is TRBJ1-4; D is uncertain. From germline, CDR1 is LNHDA and CDR2 SQIVND (reference sequence). Trimming pared 6 bases from V and 3 bases from J, leaving 11 bases between. CDR3 size: 14 residues. The CDR3 loop reads CASSSGGPNEKLFF. The DNA of the CDR3 is TGTGCCAGTAGCTCAGGAGGACCTAATGAAAAACTGTTTTTT. The whole variable domain, filled in from reference TRBV19 and TRBJ1-4, reads DGGITQSPKYLFRKEGQNVTLSCEQNLNHDAMYWYRQDPGQGLRLIYYSQIVNDFQKGDIAEGYSVSREKKESFPLTVTSAQKNPTAFYLCASSSGGPNEKLFFGSGTQLSVL.

The J gene is TRBJ2-7, the V gene TRBV5-1, with TRBD1 identical over 8 bases. V dropped 4 bases and J dropped 4; count of bases not matched to a gene: 7. The CDR3 sequence is 14 residues long. CDR1 is SGHRS, CDR2 YFSETQ, per germline. Here the CDR3 reads CASSPLQGAYEQYF. The CDR3 bases are TGCGCCAGCAGCCCTCTGCAGGGGGCGTACGAGCAGTACTTC.

Concerning this clone itself: Other DNA sequences in this sample translate to the same CDR3. V and J are TRBV6-5 and TRBJ1-5; D is undetermined. Germline CDR1 MNHEY, CDR2 SVGAGI. The ends were cut back, 2 bases at V and 2 bases at J, with 4 bases in the middle. This CDR3 is 13 amino acids long. The CDR3 nucleotides read TGTGCCAGCAGTTACGGGCGCAATCAGCCCCAGCATTTT. Amino acids: CASSYGRNQPQHF.

This rearrangement joins TRBV12-3 or TRBV12-4 to TRBJ1-6; D ambiguous. The CDR3 is 13 residues long. V lost 3 bases, J lost 9 bases, and 9 bases lay in between. The DNA of the CDR3 is TGTGCCAGCAGTTTGGAGTTTGGTTCACCCCTCCACTTT. Encoded protein: CASSLEFGSPLHF.

The V call is TRBV4-1, the J call TRBJ1-6; 9 bases agree with TRBD1. The CDR3 totals 15 residues. In germline, CDR1 is MGHRA, CDR2 YSYEKL. V shed 1 base, J shed 10 bases, and the junction held 5 bases outside the gene matches. The CDR3 region has the DNA TGCGCCAGCAGCCAAGGAGGACAGGGGAGATCACCCCTCCACTTT. Translating gives CASSQGGQGRSPLHF.

CDR3 residues: CAISKTSGGNNEQFF. CDR3 in DNA: TGTGCCATCAGCAAGACTAGCGGGGGTAACAATGAGCAGTTCTTC. J is TRBJ2-1 and V is TRBV10-3; 12 bases align to TRBD2. In germline, CDR1 is ENHRY, CDR2 SYGVKD. Germline trimming cut 6 bases from V and 5 bases from J; bases unmatched to any gene: 5. The CDR3 is 15 residues long.